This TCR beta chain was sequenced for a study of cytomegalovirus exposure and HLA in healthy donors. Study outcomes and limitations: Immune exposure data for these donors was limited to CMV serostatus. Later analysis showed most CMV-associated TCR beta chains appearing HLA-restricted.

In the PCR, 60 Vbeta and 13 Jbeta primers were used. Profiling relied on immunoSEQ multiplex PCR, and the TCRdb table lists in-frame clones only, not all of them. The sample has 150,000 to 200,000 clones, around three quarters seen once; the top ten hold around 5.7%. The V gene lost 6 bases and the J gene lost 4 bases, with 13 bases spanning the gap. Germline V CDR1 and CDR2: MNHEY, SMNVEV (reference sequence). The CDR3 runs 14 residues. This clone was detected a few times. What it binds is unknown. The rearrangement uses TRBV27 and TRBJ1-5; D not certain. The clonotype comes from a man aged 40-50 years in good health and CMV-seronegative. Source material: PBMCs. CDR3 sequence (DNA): TGTGCCAGCAGCCTATTCTCATCGAATCAGCCCCAGCATTTT. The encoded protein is CASSLFSSNQPQHF.